This TCR beta chain was obtained from a study of blood T cell repertoires in COVID-19. Whole-study context: Acute and convalescent COVID-19 samples came from the United States, Italy and Spain.

Deletions cut 8 bases from V and 4 bases from J, with 12 bases between. Germline V gives CDR1 MNHEY, CDR2 SMNVEV (reference sequence). This CDR3 has 13 residues. Profiled with immunoSEQ multiplex PCR; TCRdb holds only in-frame clones, not every one. The sample shows roughly 200,000 clones, roughly 87% of them seen only once. The TCR sequence derives from a man younger than 35 with acute COVID-19. The V gene is TRBV27, the J gene TRBJ1-5; maybe TRBD1 (5 bases). Sequences were obtained from PBMCs or T cells enriched from blood (not recorded which). The DNA for the CDR3 is TGTGCCAGCCGACGTCGGGGGAATCAGCCCCAGCATTTT. It codes for CASRRRGNQPQHF.